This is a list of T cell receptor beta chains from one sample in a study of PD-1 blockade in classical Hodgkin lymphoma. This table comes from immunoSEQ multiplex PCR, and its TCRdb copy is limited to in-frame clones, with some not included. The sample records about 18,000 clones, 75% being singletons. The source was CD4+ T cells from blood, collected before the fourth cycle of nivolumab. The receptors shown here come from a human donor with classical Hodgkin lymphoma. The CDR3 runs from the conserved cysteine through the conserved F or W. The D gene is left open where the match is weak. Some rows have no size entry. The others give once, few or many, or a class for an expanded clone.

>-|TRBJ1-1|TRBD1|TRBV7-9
CASSLGGQAAAEAFF
TGTGCCAGCAGCTTAGGGGGACAGGCGGCCGCTGAAGCTTTCTTT
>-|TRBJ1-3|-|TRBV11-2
CASSLTGNTIYF
TGTGCCAGCAGCTTAACAGGAAACACCATATATTTT
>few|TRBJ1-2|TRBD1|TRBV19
CASSGDRGASGYGYTF
TGTGCCAGTAGTGGGGACAGGGGCGCTTCTGGCTATGGCTACACCTTC
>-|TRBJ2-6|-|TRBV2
CASSEQGLSGANVLTF
TGTGCCAGCAGTGAACAGGGACTTTCTGGGGCCAACGTCCTGACTTTC
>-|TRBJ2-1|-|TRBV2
CASSSREYNEQFF
TGTGCCAGCAGCTCCAGGGAATACAATGAGCAGTTCTTC
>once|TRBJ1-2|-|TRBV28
CASSLGIGYTF
TGTGCCAGCAGTTTAGGGATCGGCTACACCTTC
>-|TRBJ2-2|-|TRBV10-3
CAIGQSTGELFF
TGTGCCATCGGACAGAGCACCGGGGAGCTGTTTTTT
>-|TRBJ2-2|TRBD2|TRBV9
CASSVAPVHNYTSAHTGELFF
TGTGCCAGCAGCGTAGCTCCTGTGCACAATTACACTAGCGCACACACCGGGGAGCTGTTTTTT
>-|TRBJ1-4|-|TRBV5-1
CASSLADHVKNEKLFF
TGCGCCAGCAGCTTGGCCGATCACGTGAAGAATGAAAAACTGTTTTTT
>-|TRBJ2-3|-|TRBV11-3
CASSLDWWNTDTQYF
TGTGCCAGCAGCTTAGATTGGTGGAACACAGATACGCAGTATTTT
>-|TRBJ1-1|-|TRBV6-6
CASSYRPNTEAFF
TGTGCCAGCAGTTATCGACCGAACACTGAAGCTTTCTTT
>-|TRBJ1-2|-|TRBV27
CASSLSLGQIHYGYTF
TGTGCCAGCAGTTTATCCCTCGGACAGATCCACTATGGCTACACCTTC
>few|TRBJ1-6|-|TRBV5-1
CASSLVRESPLHF
TGCGCCAGCAGCTTGGTTAGGGAATCACCCCTCCACTTT
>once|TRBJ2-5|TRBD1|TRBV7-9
CASSSDRGETQYF
TGTGCCAGCAGCTCGGACAGGGGAGAGACCCAGTACTTC
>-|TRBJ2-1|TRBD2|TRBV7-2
CASSSPGLAGGYNEQFF
TGTGCCAGCAGCTCACCCGGACTAGCGGGAGGATACAATGAGCAGTTCTTC
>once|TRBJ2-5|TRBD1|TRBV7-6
CASSLVGTGGLETQYF
TGTGCCAGCAGCTTAGTTGGGACAGGGGGATTAGAGACCCAGTACTTC
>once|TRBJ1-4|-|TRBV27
CASSAWGGVVEKLFF
TGTGCCAGCAGTGCCTGGGGGGGGGTAGTTGAAAAACTGTTTTTT